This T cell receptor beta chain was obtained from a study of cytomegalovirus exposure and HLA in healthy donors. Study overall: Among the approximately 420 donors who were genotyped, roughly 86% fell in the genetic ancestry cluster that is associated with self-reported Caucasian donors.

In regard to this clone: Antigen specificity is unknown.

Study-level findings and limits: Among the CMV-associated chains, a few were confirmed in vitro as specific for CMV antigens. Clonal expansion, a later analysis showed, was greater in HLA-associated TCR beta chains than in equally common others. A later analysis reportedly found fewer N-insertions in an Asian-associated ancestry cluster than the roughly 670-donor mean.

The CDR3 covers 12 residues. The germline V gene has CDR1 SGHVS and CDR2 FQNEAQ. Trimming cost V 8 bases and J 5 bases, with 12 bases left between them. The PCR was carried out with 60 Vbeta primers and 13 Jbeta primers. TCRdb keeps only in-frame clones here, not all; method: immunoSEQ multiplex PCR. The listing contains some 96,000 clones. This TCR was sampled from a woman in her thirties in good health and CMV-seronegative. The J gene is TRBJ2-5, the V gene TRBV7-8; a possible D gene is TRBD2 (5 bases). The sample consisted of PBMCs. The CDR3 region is CASGGGVETQYF. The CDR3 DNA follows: TGTGCCAGCGGAGGTGGGGTCGAGACCCAGTACTTC. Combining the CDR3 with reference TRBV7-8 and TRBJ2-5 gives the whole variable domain GAGVSQSPRYKVAKRGQDVALRCDPISGHVSLFWYQQALGQGPEFLTYFQNEAQLDKSGLPSDRFFAERPEGSVSTLKIQRTQQEDSAVYLCASGGGVETQYFGPGTRLLVL.